One sample yielded the 10 T cell receptor beta chains listed below, sequenced in a study of breast tumors, draining lymph nodes, adjacent tissues. TCRdb processed the multiplex PCR reads anew with MiXCR; each CDR3 protein has one entry. The table lists 200,000 to 250,000 distinct CDR3 sequences, around 34% of them singletons, with about 3.3% in the top ten. The lymph nodes were axillary draining lymph nodes from breast cancer patients. The sequencing input was axillary lymph node tissue. These receptor sequences come from a female donor with breast cancer. Some clones in this sample may be carry-over from other donors' samples.

This clonotype appeared a few times. A much larger clone differs from this one at a single base, so this may be a read error. The chain has TRBV20-1 and TRBJ2-7, with D possibly being TRBD1 (5 bases). The CDR3 runs 15 residues. Trimming removed 6 bases at V and 0 bases at J, with 18 bases between. The germline V gene encodes CDR1 DFQATT and CDR2 SNEGSKA (reference sequence). The CDR3 reads CSARRIGAYSYEQYF. CDR3 in DNA: TGCAGTGCCAGAAGGATAGGGGCATACTCCTACGAGCAGTACTTC.

The chain carries TRBV20-1 and TRBJ2-5; D is perhaps TRBD1 or TRBD2 (6 bases each). CDR3 length equals 14 residues. V was shortened by 0 bases and J by 4 bases, with 12 bases between the two germline ends. CDR1 is DFQATT, CDR2 SNEGSKA, per germline (reference sequence). CDR3 residues: CSARDGGRRETQYF. The CDR3 nucleotides read TGCAGTGCTAGAGATGGGGGGCGCAGAGAGACCCAGTACTTC.

About this clonotype itself: A junction end diverges from the germline sequence, so it may reflect a read error. CDR3 sequence: CASTTERGGF. Here the CDR3 DNA reads TGTGCCAGCACCACAGAAAGGGGGGGGTTC. The chain combines TRBV11-2 with TRBJ2-5; TRBD2 might be the D (7 bases). The CDR3 runs to 10 residues. Germline CDR1 and CDR2: SGHAT and FQNNGV. Complete variable domain (other parts from reference TRBV11-2 and TRBJ2-5): EAGVAQSPRYKIIEKRQSVAFWCNPISGHATLYWYQQILGQGPKLLIQFQNNGVVDDSQLPKDRFSAERLKGVDSTLKIQPAKLEDSAVYLCASTTERGGFGPGTRLLVL.

A note on this clonotype: A much larger clone sits a single nucleotide away, making a read error possible. The V and J genes are TRBV6-5 and TRBJ1-4, with TRBD1 identical over 7 bases. This CDR3 has 15 residues. Germline lookup yields CDR1 MNHEY and CDR2 SVGAGI. The CDR3 bases are TGTGCCAGCAGGTCAGGGACAGCGGATAATGGAAAACTGTTTTTT. Protein product: CASRSGTADNGKLFF.

The genes are TRBV19 and TRBJ2-3, with a possible D match to TRBD1 (5 bases). CDR1 LNHDA and CDR2 SQIVND come from the germline V gene (reference sequence). The CDR3 consists of 13 residues. V was trimmed by 3 bases and J by 8 bases, leaving 12 bases between them. CDR3 bases: TGTGCCAGTAGTATGCTCCAGGGAATTACGCAGTATTTT. It is translated as CASSMLQGITQYF.

In this sample, this clonotype turned up a few times. This may be a read error: a much more frequent sequence differs by one nucleotide. Here the CDR3 DNA reads TGTGCCAGTAGGGACAGGGGGGGCTCCTACGAGCAGTACTTC. Its translation: CASRDRGGSYEQYF. The chain links TRBV19 to TRBJ2-7; 10 nucleotides line up with TRBD1. Germline V gene lookup returns CDR1 LNHDA and CDR2 SQIVND (reference sequence). The CDR3 is 14 amino acids. The ends lost 6 bases at V and 0 bases at J; junction bases unmatched: 2.

About this clonotype: A read error is likely, as this CDR3 ends without the conserved phenylalanine or tryptophan. The CDR3 reads CASPSLTGINCGYTL. CDR3 coding DNA: TGTGCCAGCCCCTCGTTAACAGGGATAAACTGTGGCTACACCCTC. The gene calls are TRBV9 and TRBJ1-2, with D possibly matching TRBD1 (6 bases). CDR1 is SGDLS and CDR2 is YYNGEE in the germline V gene. The CDR3 length is 15 residues.

Many counts were recorded for this clonotype. CDR3 sequence: CASSLRDSNYEQYF. The CDR3 coding sequence is TGTGCCAGTAGCCTGCGGGACAGCAACTACGAGCAGTACTTC. The chain combines TRBV19 with TRBJ2-7; maybe TRBD1 (7 bases). V shed 6 bases and J shed 3 bases, with 15 bases lying between them. The CDR3 has 14 amino acids. Germline V CDR1 and CDR2: LNHDA, SQIVND (reference sequence).

In its sample, this clonotype was seen many times. The chain employs TRBV29-1 and TRBJ1-2; 7 bases map to TRBD1. With V trimmed by 2 bases and J by 4 bases, 4 bases remained unmatched. CDR1 is SQVTM and CDR2 is ANQGSEA in the germline V gene. CDR3 size: 13 residues. The CDR3 nucleotides are TGCAGCGTTGAAAGAAACAGGGGCTATGGCTACACCTTC. It specifies CSVERNRGYGYTF.

The CDR3 nucleotides read TGTGCCAGCAGCCAAACTAGCGGGGGGGTAGCAGATACGCAGTATTTT. Amino acid sequence: CASSQTSGGVADTQYF. The chain uses TRBV7-2 and TRBJ2-3; 13 nucleotides line up with TRBD2. V shed 5 bases, J shed 4 bases, and the junction held 6 bases outside the gene matches. The CDR3 spans 16 residues. The germline gives CDR1 SGHTA, CDR2 FQGNSA.